This TCR beta chain was sequenced in a study of blood T cells in healthy people across ages. PBMCs numbering at least 6.5 million were isolated per sample. Every sample gave at least 6 micrograms of total RNA when it was extracted. Together with a sample-barcoded 5' primer, a J-beta primer mix was included in a second PCR lasting about 6 to 11 cycles. Each single sample gave us at least 3 million CDR3-containing paired-end reads. Each CDR3 protein is one row after TCRdb ran MiXCR on the 5' RACE reads. The sample records 790,000 or so distinct CDR3 sequences, about 56% being singletons. Germline V gene data show CDR1 as LGHNA and CDR2 as YNFKEQ. The CDR3 is made up of 18 amino acids. Trimming removed 1 base at V and 5 bases at J, with 22 bases between.

Sequencing was carried out using blood. This sequence originates from a man aged 40-49 years in good health. The chain employs TRBV4-2 and TRBJ2-3; TRBD2 is a possible D gene (5 bases). The CDR3 nucleotides are TGTGCCAGCAGCCAAGGCCAGCGGAGCAACGAAATGGGAGATACGCAGTATTTT. This sequence encodes CASSQGQRSNEMGDTQYF.